Presented here are 29 T cell receptor beta chains from one specimen sequenced in a study of PD-1 blockade in classical Hodgkin lymphoma. Measured with immunoSEQ multiplex PCR; TCRdb has only the in-frame clones, and not every one. The sample carries fewer than 100,000 clones, about nine tenths recorded once. Brentuximab vedotin exposure varied, and every patient relapsed after autologous stem cell transplantation. This specimen consisted of peripheral blood mononuclear cells (PBMCs), obtained at baseline. The receptors were gathered from a human donor with classical Hodgkin lymphoma.

In nucleotides, the CDR3 is TGTGCCATCAGTGAGTACCGCAAACACTCCAATCAGCCCCAGCATTTT. Translation gives CAISEYRKHSNQPQHF. The rearrangement joins TRBV10-3 to TRBJ1-5; D gene ambiguous. This CDR3 is built from 16 residues. The V and J ends lost 1 base and 3 bases respectively, with 13 bases between them. Germline loops: CDR1 ENHRY, CDR2 SYGVKD.

This chain joins TRBV28 and TRBJ2-2, with D maybe TRBD2 (5 bases). CDR1 is MDHEN, CDR2 SYDVKM, per germline. Trimming shortened V by 8 bases and J by 7 bases, and 14 bases separated the two germline ends. This CDR3 is 13 amino acids long. This chain's CDR3 is CASGRGVHGELFF. Written as DNA, the CDR3 is TGTGCCAGCGGTCGGGGAGTGCACGGGGAGCTGTTTTTT.

The chain uses TRBV27 and TRBJ2-1; 10 positions agree with TRBD2. The germline CDR1 and CDR2 sequences are MNHEY and SMNVEV (reference sequence). The CDR3 spans 14 residues. V was clipped by 6 bases and J by 6 bases; unmatched bases: 5. As DNA, the CDR3 is TGTGCCAGCAGCTTAGCGGGAGGTGTCAATGAGCAGTTCTTC. It is translated as CASSLAGGVNEQFF.

V gene TRBV19 combines with J gene TRBJ2-3; TRBD2 matches 9 bases. The germline V gene encodes CDR1 LNHDA and CDR2 SQIVND (reference sequence). V trimming: 3 bases; J trimming: 2 bases; junction bases outside the gene matches: 6. This CDR3 spans 16 amino acids. The CDR3 bases are TGTGCCAGTAGTATCGCACTAGCGGGTGCCACAGATACGCAGTATTTT. This encodes CASSIALAGATDTQYF.

The genes are TRBV6-5 and TRBJ2-7, with 9 bases that match TRBD2. The CDR3 length is 16 residues. Unmatched junction bases numbered 7, after V lost 0 bases and J lost 4 bases. Germline loops: CDR1 MNHEY, CDR2 SVGAGI. The CDR3 protein is CASSYSSAGGPYEQYF. DNA for the CDR3: TGTGCCAGCAGTTACTCGTCGGCGGGAGGGCCTTACGAGCAGTACTTC.

The chain employs TRBV30 and TRBJ1-5; D is uncertain. V was trimmed by 1 base and J by 7 bases, leaving 14 bases between them. CDR3 length: 14 amino acids. The V gene's germline CDR1 is GTSNPN and CDR2 SVGIG (reference sequence). The DNA for the CDR3 is TGTGCCTGGAGTGAATTGGGCCTCAAGCAGCCCCAGCATTTT. Its protein is CAWSELGLKQPQHF.

The CDR3 DNA is TGTGCCAGCAGCTCCCCGACAGGGGGGAATACTGAAGCTTTCTTT. This sequence encodes CASSSPTGGNTEAFF. The chain has TRBV7-9 and TRBJ1-1; 9 bases are shared with TRBD1. The CDR3 is 15 amino acids. Germline values: CDR1 SEHNR, CDR2 FQNEAQ (reference sequence). V shed 4 bases, J shed 5 bases, and the junction held 8 bases outside the gene matches.

The rearrangement links TRBV5-4 to TRBJ2-1; unclear D gene. The CDR3 has 13 amino acids. Trimming removed 0 bases from V and 7 bases from J, with 8 bases in between. From germline, CDR1 is SGHNT and CDR2 YYREEE (reference sequence). The CDR3 bases are TGTGCCAGCAGCTTGGTTTCCGGGAATGAGCAGTTCTTC. Translating gives CASSLVSGNEQFF.

The chain has TRBV20-1 and TRBJ1-2; unclear D gene. Trimming cost V 5 bases and J 4 bases, with 8 bases left between them. CDR3 length equals 11 residues. Per the germline V gene, CDR1 is DFQATT and CDR2 is SNEGSKA (reference sequence). The CDR3 is CSAPTSYGYTF. The CDR3 DNA follows: TGCAGTGCTCCCACCAGCTATGGCTACACCTTC.

The chain uses TRBV5-6 and TRBJ2-2; weak D call: TRBD2 (5 bases). The V end lost 0 bases, the J end lost 4 bases, and 16 bases lay between the germline ends. This CDR3 is 17 amino acids long. Germline loops: CDR1 SGHDT, CDR2 YYEEEE. CDR3 protein: CASSLAGISSGTGELFF. In DNA, the CDR3 is TGTGCCAGCAGCTTGGCTGGCATCTCCAGCGGCACCGGGGAGCTGTTTTTT.

J is TRBJ2-2 and V is TRBV11-2; no firm D call. From germline, CDR1 is SGHAT and CDR2 FQNNGV. The V and J ends lost 1 base and 5 bases respectively, with 5 bases between them. The CDR3 runs to 13 residues. CDR3 DNA: TGTGCCAGCAGCTTAGCCGGGACCGGGGAGCTGTTTTTT. As protein: CASSLAGTGELFF.

The chain joins TRBV30 to TRBJ2-5; 11 nucleotides line up with TRBD2. Germline trimming cut 1 base from V and 4 bases from J; bases unmatched to any gene: 5. Germline CDR1 reads GTSNPN; CDR2 reads SVGIG (reference sequence). CDR3 size: 15 residues. The CDR3 nucleotides read TGTGCCTGGAGTGAACTAGCGGGAGTTGGAGAGACCCAGTACTTC. Amino acid sequence: CAWSELAGVGETQYF. Looking up the rest from reference TRBV30 and TRBJ2-5 gives the full variable domain: SQTIHQWPATLVQPVGSPLSLECTVEGTSNPNLYWYRQAAGRGLQLLFYSVGIGQISSEVPQNLSASRPQDRQFILSSKKLLLSDSGFYLCAWSELAGVGETQYFGPGTRLLVL.

V and J are TRBV6-5 and TRBJ2-7; 9 positions agree with TRBD2. CDR3 length equals 14 residues. Germline V gene lookup returns CDR1 MNHEY and CDR2 SVGAGI. Trimming took 5 bases from V and 4 from J; bases not matched to a gene: 6. The CDR3 loop is CASSATSGQYEQYF. The CDR3 DNA follows: TGTGCCAGCAGTGCGACTAGCGGACAGTACGAGCAGTACTTC.

The chain recombines TRBV5-1 with TRBJ2-5, with 10 bases matching TRBD2. CDR3 size: 15 residues. Trimming cost V 0 bases and J 5 bases; bases outside gene matches: 4. Germline V gene lookup returns CDR1 SGHRS and CDR2 YFSETQ. The CDR3 DNA reads TGCGCCAGCAGCTTGGCTAGCGGGAGTGGGGAGACCCAGTACTTC. This encodes CASSLASGSGETQYF.

This clone came up a few times. J is TRBJ2-7 and V is TRBV18; D unresolved. CDR1 KGHSH and CDR2 LQKENI come from the germline V gene. Trimming removed 0 bases at V and 4 bases at J, with 7 bases between. The CDR3 contains 13 residues. The CDR3 bases are TGTGCCAGCTCACCACCGCAAGAGTACGAGCAGTACTTC. Its protein is CASSPPQEYEQYF.

CDR3 sequence: CASSVGGGQLGETQYF. The DNA for the CDR3 is TGTGCCAGCAGCGTGGGCGGGGGGCAACTTGGGGAGACCCAGTACTTC. The V call is TRBV9, the J call TRBJ2-5; 8 nucleotides agree with TRBD2. The CDR3 sequence is 16 residues long. Germline V gene data show CDR1 as SGDLS and CDR2 as YYNGEE. V shed 2 bases and J 5 bases; nucleotides not matched to a gene: 11.

The rearrangement uses TRBV2 and TRBJ2-2; TRBD1 matches at 7 bases. Unmatched junction bases numbered 2, after V lost 4 bases and J lost 0 bases. CDR1 and CDR2 from the germline V gene are SNHLY and FYNNEI. This CDR3 contains 15 residues. CDR3 nucleotides: TGTGCCAGCAGTGGGGGACAGTCGAACACCGGGGAGCTGTTTTTT. As protein: CASSGGQSNTGELFF. Looking up the rest from reference TRBV2 and TRBJ2-2 gives the full variable domain: EPEVTQTPSHQVTQMGQEVILRCVPISNHLYFYWYRQILGQKVEFLVSFYNNEISEKSEIFDDQFSVERPDGSNFTLKIRSTKLEDSAMYFCASSGGQSNTGELFFGEGSRLTVL.

The chain carries TRBV11-2 and TRBJ1-1, with D perhaps TRBD1 (5 bases). CDR1 is SGHAT and CDR2 is FQNNGV in the germline V gene. Trimming stripped 5 bases from V and 7 bases from J, with 11 bases between. The CDR3 is made up of 12 amino acids. CDR3 in amino acids: CASSPGYIEAFF. The CDR3 coding sequence is TGTGCCAGCAGCCCAGGGTACATTGAAGCTTTCTTT.

A few counts support this clone. V gene TRBV30 combines with J gene TRBJ1-5, with a weak D call TRBD1 (5 bases). The germline V gene has CDR1 GTSNPN and CDR2 SVGIG (reference sequence). V lost 2 bases and J 3 bases, leaving 14 bases between the germline ends. The CDR3 length is 15 residues. The CDR3 loop reads CAWSITGPVNQPQHF. Written as DNA, the CDR3 is TGTGCCTGGAGTATCACAGGACCGGTCAATCAGCCCCAGCATTTT.

This chain uses TRBV12-1 with TRBJ1-2. TRBV12-1 is tagged as a pseudogene. The CDR3 loop spans 14 amino acids. The chain's CDR3 is CASRRRGVGYGYTF. The CDR3 coding sequence is TGTGCCAGCAGGCGCCGGGGCGTAGGCTATGGCTACACCTTC.

V and J are TRBV10-2 and TRBJ2-7; 8 nucleotides line up with TRBD1. Trimming at V came to 6 bases and at J to 3 bases, leaving 4 bases not matched to a gene. This CDR3 has 13 residues. The V gene's germline CDR1 is WSHSY and CDR2 SAAADI. CDR3 loop: CASSADRGYEQYF. DNA of the CDR3: TGCGCCAGCAGCGCCGACAGGGGCTACGAGCAGTACTTC.

The chain carries TRBV25-1 and TRBJ1-1; TRBD1 is a possible D gene (5 bases). The V end lost 6 bases, the J end lost 1 base, and 12 bases lay between the germline ends. Per the germline V gene, CDR1 is MGHDK and CDR2 is SYGVNS. This CDR3 comprises 14 residues. The CDR3 region is CASRGSGGNTEAFF. The CDR3 DNA is TGTGCCAGCAGGGGGTCCGGGGGGAACACTGAAGCTTTCTTT.

The chain has TRBV4-2 and TRBJ2-3; 10 nucleotides match TRBD1. The CDR3 contains 15 residues. V was clipped by 1 base and J by 4 bases; unmatched bases: 2. Germline V lookup: CDR1 LGHNA, CDR2 YNFKEQ. CDR3 DNA sequence: TGTGCCAGCAGCCAAGGACAGGGGGCCTCAGATACGCAGTATTTT. Amino acid sequence: CASSQGQGASDTQYF.

The gene calls are TRBV30 and TRBJ1-5; TRBD1 matches 7 bases. The junction had 8 bases not matched to a gene; V was cut back by 5 bases and J by 7 bases. The CDR3 is 13 amino acids. Germline-derived CDR1 and CDR2 are GTSNPN and SVGIG (reference sequence). CDR3 nucleotide sequence: TGTGCCTGGGGGAGAGGGGGCGGGCAGCCCCAGCATTTT. The encoded protein is CAWGRGGGQPQHF.

This chain links TRBV4-1 with TRBJ2-2, with 7 bases aligning to TRBD1. Trimming took 5 bases from V and 1 from J; bases not matched to a gene: 4. There are 15 residues in the CDR3. CDR1 MGHRA and CDR2 YSYEKL come from the germline V gene. Written as DNA, the CDR3 is TGCGCCAGCAGCGCAAGACAGGGGAACACCGGGGAGCTGTTTTTT. Encoded protein: CASSARQGNTGELFF.

V gene TRBV18 combines with J gene TRBJ1-1; the D is unclear. The CDR3 totals 12 residues. CDR1 and CDR2 from the germline V gene are KGHSH and LQKENI. V was shortened by 6 bases and J by 8 bases, with 13 bases between the two germline ends. The chain's CDR3 is CASSLVGLEAFF. The DNA of the CDR3 is TGTGCCAGCTCCCTAGTCGGTTTAGAAGCTTTCTTT.

The V gene is TRBV5-1, the J gene TRBJ1-1; D perhaps matches TRBD1 (6 bases). The germline V gene has CDR1 SGHRS and CDR2 YFSETQ. Trimming shortened V by 2 bases and J by 0 bases, and 14 bases separated the two germline ends. The CDR3 has 16 residues. The CDR3 nucleotides are TGCGCCAGCAGCTTAAGACAAGGGGGGATGAACACTGAAGCTTTCTTT. Amino acid sequence: CASSLRQGGMNTEAFF.

CDR3 coding DNA: TGCGCCAGCAGCTTTTACGACGGTGAAGAGACCCAGTACTTC. This encodes CASSFYDGEETQYF. The V call is TRBV5-1, the J call TRBJ2-5; no clear D. The germline V gene has CDR1 SGHRS and CDR2 YFSETQ. This CDR3 contains 14 residues. V was trimmed by 2 bases and J by 3 bases, leaving 11 bases between them.

The chain employs TRBV29-1 and TRBJ2-1; the D gene could be TRBD1 or TRBD2 (5 bases each). The germline V gene has CDR1 SQVTM and CDR2 ANQGSEA. The CDR3 covers 11 residues. With 2 bases removed from V and 10 bases from J, the gap between germline ends came to 9 bases. The CDR3 DNA sequence: TGCAGCGTTGAACTGGGGGTAGAGCAGTTCTTC. Translation gives CSVELGVEQFF.